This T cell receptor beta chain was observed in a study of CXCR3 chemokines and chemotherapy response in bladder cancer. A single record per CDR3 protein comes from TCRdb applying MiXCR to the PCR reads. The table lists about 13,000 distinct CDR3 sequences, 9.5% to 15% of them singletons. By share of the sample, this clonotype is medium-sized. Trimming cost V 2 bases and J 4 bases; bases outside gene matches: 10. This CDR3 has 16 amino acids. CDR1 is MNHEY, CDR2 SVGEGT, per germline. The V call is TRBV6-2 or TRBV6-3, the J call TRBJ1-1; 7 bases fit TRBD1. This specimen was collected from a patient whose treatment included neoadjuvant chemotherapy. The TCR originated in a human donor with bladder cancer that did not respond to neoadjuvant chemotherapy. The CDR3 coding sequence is TGTGCCAGCAGTTACGAACCAAGACAGGGAAGCACTGAAGCTTTCTTT. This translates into CASSYEPRQGSTEAFF.